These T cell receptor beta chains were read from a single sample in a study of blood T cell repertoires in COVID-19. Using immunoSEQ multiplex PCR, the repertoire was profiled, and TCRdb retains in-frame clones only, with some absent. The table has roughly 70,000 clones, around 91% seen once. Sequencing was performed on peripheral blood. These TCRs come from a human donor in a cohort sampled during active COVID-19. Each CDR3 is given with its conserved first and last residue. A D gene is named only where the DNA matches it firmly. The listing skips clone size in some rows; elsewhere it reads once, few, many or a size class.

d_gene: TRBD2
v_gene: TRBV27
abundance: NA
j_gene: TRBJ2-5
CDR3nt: TGTGCCAGCAGGCCAGCGGGGTACATCCAAGAGACCCAGTACTTC
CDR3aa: CASRPAGYIQETQYF

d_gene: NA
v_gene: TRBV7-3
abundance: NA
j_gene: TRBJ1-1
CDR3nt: TGTGCCAGCAGCGCCACTCCGACAGGCAGCGGGAACACTGAAGCTTTCTTT
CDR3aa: CASSATPTGSGNTEAFF

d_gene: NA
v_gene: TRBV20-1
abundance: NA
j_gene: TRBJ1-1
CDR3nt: TGCAGTGCCTCGGGCGGGGGTGCTTTCTTT
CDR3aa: CSASGGGAFF

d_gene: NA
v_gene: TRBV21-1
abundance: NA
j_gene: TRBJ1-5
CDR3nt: TGTGCCAGCACCGACAGGGGAGGTAGCAATCAGCCCCAGCATTTT
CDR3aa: CASTDRGGSNQPQHF

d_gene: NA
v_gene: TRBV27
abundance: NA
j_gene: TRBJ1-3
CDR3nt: TGTGCCAGCAGCCCGAGCTCTGGAAACACCATATATTTT
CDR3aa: CASSPSSGNTIYF

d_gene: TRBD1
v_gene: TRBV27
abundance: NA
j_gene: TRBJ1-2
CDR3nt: TGTGCCAGCAGTTTGGAGAGCCCGGGACAGGGAATTAACTATGGCTACACCTTC
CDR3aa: CASSLESPGQGINYGYTF

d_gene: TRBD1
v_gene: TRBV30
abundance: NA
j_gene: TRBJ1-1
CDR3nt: TGTGCCTGGAAGGGGGCAACTGAAGCTTTCTTT
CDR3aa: CAWKGATEAFF

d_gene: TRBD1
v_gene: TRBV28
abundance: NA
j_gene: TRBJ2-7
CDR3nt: TGTGCCAGCAGCCGGGACAGGTCTCGAGTCGCCCCGACCTACGAGCAGTACTTC
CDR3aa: CASSRDRSRVAPTYEQYF

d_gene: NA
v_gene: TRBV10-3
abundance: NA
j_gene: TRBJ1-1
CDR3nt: TGTGCCATCAGGACGGGGGAGAAGAACACTGAAGCTTTCTTT
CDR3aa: CAIRTGEKNTEAFF

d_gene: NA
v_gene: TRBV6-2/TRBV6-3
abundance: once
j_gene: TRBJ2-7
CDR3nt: TGTGCCAGCAGTTACAGCGACAGGTACTCTCGGGAGCAGTACTTC
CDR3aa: CASSYSDRYSREQYF

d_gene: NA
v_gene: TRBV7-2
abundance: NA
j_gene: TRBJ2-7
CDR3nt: TGTGCCAGCAGCTTAGCCAACAGGGCCGACGAGCAGTACTTC
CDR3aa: CASSLANRADEQYF

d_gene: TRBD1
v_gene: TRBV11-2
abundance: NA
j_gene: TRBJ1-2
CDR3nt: TGTGCCAGCAGCTTATCAAGGGGGCAAGGCTACACCTTC
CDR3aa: CASSLSRGQGYTF

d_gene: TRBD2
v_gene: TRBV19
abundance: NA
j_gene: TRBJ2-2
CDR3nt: TGTGCCAGTTGTTTTGGGACGGGGGGGGCCGGGGAGCTGTTTTTT
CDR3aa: CASCFGTGGAGELFF

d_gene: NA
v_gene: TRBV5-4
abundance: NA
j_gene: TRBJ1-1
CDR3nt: TGTGCCAGCAGCTTAAGGGGTATGAACACTGAAGCTTTCTTT
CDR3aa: CASSLRGMNTEAFF

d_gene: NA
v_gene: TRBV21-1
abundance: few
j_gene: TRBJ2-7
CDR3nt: TGTGCCAGCAGCGATAAACAGGTTATCATGTACTACGAGCAGTACTTC
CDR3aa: CASSDKQVIMYYEQYF

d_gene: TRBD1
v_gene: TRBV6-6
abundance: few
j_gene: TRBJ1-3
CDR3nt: TGTGCCAGCAGACAAATCCGGGACAGCTCTGGAAACACCATATATTTT
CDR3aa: CASRQIRDSSGNTIYF

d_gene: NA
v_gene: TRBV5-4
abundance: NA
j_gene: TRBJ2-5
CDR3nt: TGTGCCAGCAGCTTTTGGTCCCAGGGCCAAGAGACCCAGTACTTC
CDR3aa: CASSFWSQGQETQYF

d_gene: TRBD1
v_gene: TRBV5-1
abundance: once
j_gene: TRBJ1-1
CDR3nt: TGCGCCAGCAGCTCGGGACAGGGGGTAACTGAAGCTTTCTTT
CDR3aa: CASSSGQGVTEAFF

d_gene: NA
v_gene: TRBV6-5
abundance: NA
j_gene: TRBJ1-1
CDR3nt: TGTGCCAGCAGTTCCTGGTCAGGAATGAACACTGAAGCTTTCTTT
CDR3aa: CASSSWSGMNTEAFF

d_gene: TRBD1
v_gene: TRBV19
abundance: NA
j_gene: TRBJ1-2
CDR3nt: TGTGCCAGTAGGGGAATGGGACAGGGGTTAAACTATGGCTACACCTTC
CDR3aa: CASRGMGQGLNYGYTF

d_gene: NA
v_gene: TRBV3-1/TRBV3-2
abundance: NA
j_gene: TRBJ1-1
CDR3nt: TGTGCCAGCAGCCAACAGGGCTGGGCCACTGAAGCTTTCTTT
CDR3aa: CASSQQGWATEAFF

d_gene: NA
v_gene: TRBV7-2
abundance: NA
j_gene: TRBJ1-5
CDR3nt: TGTGCCAGCAGCTTTCAGGGCGTTGAACAGCCCCAGCATTTT
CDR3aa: CASSFQGVEQPQHF

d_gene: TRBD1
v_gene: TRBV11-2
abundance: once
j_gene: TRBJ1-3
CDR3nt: TGTGCCAGCAGGCCTAACAGGGGAAGCTCTGGAAACACCATATATTTT
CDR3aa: CASRPNRGSSGNTIYF

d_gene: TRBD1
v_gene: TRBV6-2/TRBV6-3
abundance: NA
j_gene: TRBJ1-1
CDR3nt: TGTGCCAGCAGTTACGGCCGGGACAGGCAAAACACTGAAGCTTTCTTT
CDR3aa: CASSYGRDRQNTEAFF

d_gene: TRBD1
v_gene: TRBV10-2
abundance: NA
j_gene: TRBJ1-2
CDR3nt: TGCGCCAGCAGTGAGCCCCTCCGACAGGGGGCGCGGGGTGGCTACACCTTC
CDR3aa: CASSEPLRQGARGGYTF

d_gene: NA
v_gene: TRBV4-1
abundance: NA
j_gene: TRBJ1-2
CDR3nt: TGCGCCAGCAGCCAAGATGGCCCGACACCGCGCTATGGCTACACCTTC
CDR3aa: CASSQDGPTPRYGYTF

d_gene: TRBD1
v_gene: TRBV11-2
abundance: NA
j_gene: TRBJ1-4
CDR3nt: TGTGCCAGCAGCTTATGGACAGGGGCGGATGAAAAACTGTTTTTT
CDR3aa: CASSLWTGADEKLFF

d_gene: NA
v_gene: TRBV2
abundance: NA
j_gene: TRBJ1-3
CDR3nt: TGTGCCAGCAGTGAAGCGCGGCGGTCCTCTGGAAACACCATATATTTT
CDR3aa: CASSEARRSSGNTIYF

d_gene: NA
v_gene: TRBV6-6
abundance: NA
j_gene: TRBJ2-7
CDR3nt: TGTGCCAGCTGGCAGGGAAGCTACGAGCAGTACTTC
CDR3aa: CASWQGSYEQYF

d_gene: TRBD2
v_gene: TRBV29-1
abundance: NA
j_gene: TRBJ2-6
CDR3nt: TGCAGCGTTGAAGAGCTAGCGGGGGGCCCCTCTGGGGCCAACGTCCTGACTTTC
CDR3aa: CSVEELAGGPSGANVLTF

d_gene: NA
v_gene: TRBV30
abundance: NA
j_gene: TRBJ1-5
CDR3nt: TGTGCCTGGTCATTTCGGGGCAATCAGCCCCAGCATTTT
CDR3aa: CAWSFRGNQPQHF

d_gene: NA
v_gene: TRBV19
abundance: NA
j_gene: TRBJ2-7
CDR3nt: TGTGCCAGTAGTATCAACTCTGGGAGCTCCTACGAGCAGTACTTC
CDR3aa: CASSINSGSSYEQYF

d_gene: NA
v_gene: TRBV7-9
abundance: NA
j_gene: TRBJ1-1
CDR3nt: TGTGCCAGCAGCCGGGTGAGGGGGAAGAGGGCTGAAGCTTTCTTT
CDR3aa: CASSRVRGKRAEAFF

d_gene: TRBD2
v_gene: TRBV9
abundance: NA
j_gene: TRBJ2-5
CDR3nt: TGTGCCAGCAGCGCCCAACTAGCGGGGGGCCAAGAGACCCAGTACTTC
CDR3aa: CASSAQLAGGQETQYF

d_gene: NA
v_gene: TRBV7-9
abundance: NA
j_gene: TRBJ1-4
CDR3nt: TGTGCCAGCAGCTACCTTGGGGGGGCAACTAATGAAAAACTGTTTTTT
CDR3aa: CASSYLGGATNEKLFF

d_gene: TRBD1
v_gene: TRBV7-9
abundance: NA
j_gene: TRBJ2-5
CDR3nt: TGTGCCAGCAGCTCTAATTCCGGGACAGGGGGGACCCAGTACTTC
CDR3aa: CASSSNSGTGGTQYF

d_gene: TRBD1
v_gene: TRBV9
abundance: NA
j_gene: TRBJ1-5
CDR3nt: TGTGCCAGCAGCGTGGGACCGGGACAGAATCAGCCCCAGCATTTT
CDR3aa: CASSVGPGQNQPQHF

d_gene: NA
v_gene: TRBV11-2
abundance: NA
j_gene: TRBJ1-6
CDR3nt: TGTGCCAGCAGCCGATGGGAGGGGCTCAGCTCCTATAATTCACCCCTCCACTTT
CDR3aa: CASSRWEGLSSYNSPLHF

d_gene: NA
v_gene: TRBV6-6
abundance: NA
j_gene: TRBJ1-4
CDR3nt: TGTGCCAGCAATTCTGCAACTAATGAAAAACTGTTTTTT
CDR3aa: CASNSATNEKLFF

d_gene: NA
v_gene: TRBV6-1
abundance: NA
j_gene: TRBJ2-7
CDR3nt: TGTGCCAGCAGTGGAGCAGGACAACTCGCGTCGTACGAGCAGTACTTC
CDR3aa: CASSGAGQLASYEQYF

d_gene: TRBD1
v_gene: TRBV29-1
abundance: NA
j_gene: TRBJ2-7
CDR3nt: TGCAGCGTTTACGAAATGTCCGGGACAGGGGGCTACGAGCAGTACTTC
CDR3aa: CSVYEMSGTGGYEQYF

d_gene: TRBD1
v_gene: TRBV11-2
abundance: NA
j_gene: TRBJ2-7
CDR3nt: TGTGCCAGCAGCTTAGCTCCCTTAGGACAGGGCCGTAGCTCCTACGAGCAGTACTTC
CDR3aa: CASSLAPLGQGRSSYEQYF

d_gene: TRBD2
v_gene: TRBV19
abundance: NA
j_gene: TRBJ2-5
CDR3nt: TGTGCCAGTAAGGGCGGGAGGTACCAAGAGACCCAGTACTTC
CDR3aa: CASKGGRYQETQYF

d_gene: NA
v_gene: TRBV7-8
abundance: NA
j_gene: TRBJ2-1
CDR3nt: TGTGCCAGCAGCTCCTCTGGCTTGGAGCAGTTCTTC
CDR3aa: CASSSSGLEQFF

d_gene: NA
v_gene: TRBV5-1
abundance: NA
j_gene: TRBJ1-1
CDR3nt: TGCGCCAGCAGCTTCCCGGGGGCTGAAGCTTTCTTT
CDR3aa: CASSFPGAEAFF

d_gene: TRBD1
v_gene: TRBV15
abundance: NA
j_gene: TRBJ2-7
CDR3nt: TGTGCCACCCAGGGGGCCCCCTCCTACGAGCAGTACTTC
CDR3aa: CATQGAPSYEQYF

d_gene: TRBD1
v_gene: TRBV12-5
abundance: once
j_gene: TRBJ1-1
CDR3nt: TGTGCTAGTGGTTCCCTTTCTCTCGGACAGGGCGCGACGAACACTGAAGCTTTCTTT
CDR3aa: CASGSLSLGQGATNTEAFF

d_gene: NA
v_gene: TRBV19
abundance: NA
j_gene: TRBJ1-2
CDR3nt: TGTGCCAGTAGTATCGGCCAGGGTGGGTATGCCCGCACCTTC
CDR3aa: CASSIGQGGYARTF

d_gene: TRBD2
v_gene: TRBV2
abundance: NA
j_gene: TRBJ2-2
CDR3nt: TGTGCCAGCAGTCCCCCGGGGACTAGCGGCCCTCAGGGGGAGCTGTTTTTT
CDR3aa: CASSPPGTSGPQGELFF

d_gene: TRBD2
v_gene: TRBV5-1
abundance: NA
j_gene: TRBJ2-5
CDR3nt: TGCGCCAGCAGCTTAACGACTAGCGGGGGGGCGGAGACCCAGTACTTC
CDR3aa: CASSLTTSGGAETQYF

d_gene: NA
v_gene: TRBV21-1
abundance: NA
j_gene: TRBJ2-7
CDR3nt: TGTGCCAGCAGCAAATACGACAGACGCCTACCCTACGAGCAGTACTTC
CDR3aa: CASSKYDRRLPYEQYF

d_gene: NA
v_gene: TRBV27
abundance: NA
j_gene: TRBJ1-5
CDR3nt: TGTGCCAGCAGTTTAGGGCACCCCAATCAGCCCCAGCATTTT
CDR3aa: CASSLGHPNQPQHF

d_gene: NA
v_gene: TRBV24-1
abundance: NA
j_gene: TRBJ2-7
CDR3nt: TGTGCCACCAAAAAACTTTCCGGGGCCCAGGGGGGCACCTACGAGCAGTACTTC
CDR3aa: CATKKLSGAQGGTYEQYF

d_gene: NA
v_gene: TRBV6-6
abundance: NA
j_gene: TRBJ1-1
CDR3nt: TGTGCCAGCAGCGAAGACAGTCACACTGAAGCTTTCTTT
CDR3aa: CASSEDSHTEAFF

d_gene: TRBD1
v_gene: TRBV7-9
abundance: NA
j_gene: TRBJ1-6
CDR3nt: TGTGCCAGCAGCACCCGAGACATGACAGGGGCACCCCTCCACTTT
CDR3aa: CASSTRDMTGAPLHF

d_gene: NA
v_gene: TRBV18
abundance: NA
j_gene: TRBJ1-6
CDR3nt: TGTGCCAGCTCACTCGATACAGGACGTACGGGTTCACCCCTCCACTTT
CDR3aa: CASSLDTGRTGSPLHF